Presented here are 4 T cell receptor beta chains from one specimen sequenced in a study of blood T cell repertoires in COVID-19. Using immunoSEQ multiplex PCR, the repertoire was profiled, and TCRdb retains in-frame clones only, with some absent. The table records more than 60,000 clones, under 95% of them present only once. The sequencing sample was made of peripheral blood. The receptor source for this set is a human donor in a cohort sampled during active COVID-19.

The chain recombines TRBV6-2 or TRBV6-3 with TRBJ2-3, with 9 bases identical to TRBD2. This CDR3 is 20 amino acids long. From germline, CDR1 is MNHEY and CDR2 SVGEGT. The trim removed 4 bases at V and 2 bases at J, leaving 19 bases unmatched. DNA of the CDR3: TGTGCCAGCAGTTCCATTCCGCTTAGCGGGGGCAACAGCCACACAGATACGCAGTATTTT. Translated, it gives CASSSIPLSGGNSHTDTQYF.

This sequence joins TRBV3-1 (or the pseudogene TRBV3-2) and TRBJ1-1; D uncertain. This CDR3 contains 15 residues. V dropped 6 bases and J dropped 4 bases, with 18 bases sitting between them. The germline gives CDR1 LGHDT, CDR2 YNNKEL (reference sequence). CDR3 amino acids: CASSHAGWGGTEAFF. CDR3 sequence (DNA): TGTGCCAGCAGTCATGCGGGGTGGGGTGGCACTGAAGCTTTCTTT.

This clone was picked up one time. The chain combines TRBV29-1 with TRBJ1-2; the D gene is possibly TRBD1 (5 bases). Germline values: CDR1 SQVTM, CDR2 ANQGSEA. This CDR3 comprises 13 residues. V lost 6 bases and J 0 bases, leaving 11 bases between the germline ends. CDR3 sequence: CSVWTPSNYGYTF. The CDR3 DNA follows: TGCAGCGTCTGGACACCTTCTAACTATGGCTACACCTTC.

V is TRBV5-5 and J is TRBJ2-3, with TRBD2 matching 8 bases. CDR1 and CDR2 from the germline V gene are SGHKS and YYEKEE (reference sequence). V dropped 4 bases and J dropped 2; count of bases not matched to a gene: 3. The CDR3 consists of 14 residues. CDR3 sequence (DNA): TGTGCCAGCAGCCCCGGGGGGGCCACAGATACGCAGTATTTT. Translated, it gives CASSPGGATDTQYF.